Listed here are 9 T cell receptor beta chains from one sample, sequenced in a study of response to subunit inactivated influenza vaccine. TCRdb passed the RT-PCR reads through MiXCR, listing each CDR3 protein once. The table records approximately 300,000 distinct CDR3 sequences, around 22% of them present only once. Sample: PBMCs from blood, taken 21 months after vaccination. Receptors were obtained from a man in his fifties or sixties who received an inactivated influenza vaccine.

At least ten counts were recorded for this clonotype. This chain links TRBV10-3 with TRBJ1-2; TRBD1 matches at 9 bases. The CDR3 has 14 amino acids. The germline gives CDR1 ENHRY, CDR2 SYGVKD. Trimming at V came to 4 bases and at J to 4 bases, leaving 4 bases not matched to a gene. CDR3 DNA: TGTGCCATCAGTGCTGGACAGGGGCTCTATGGCTACACCTTC. Protein product: CAISAGQGLYGYTF.

A few counts support this clonotype. The chain couples TRBV20-1 to TRBJ1-4; TRBD1 aligns across 7 bases. CDR3 length: 12 amino acids. The V gene end was trimmed by 6 bases and the J gene end by 8 bases; junction bases not matched to a gene: 6. CDR1 and CDR2 from the germline V gene are DFQATT and SNEGSKA (reference sequence). CDR3 nucleotide sequence: TGCAGTGCCGGGGACAGCGTAGAAAAACTGTTTTTT. This encodes CSAGDSVEKLFF.

This clonotype appeared a few times. The rearrangement uses TRBV20-1 and TRBJ2-2, with TRBD2 identical over 7 bases. The CDR3 is 15 amino acids. Germline V gene data show CDR1 as DFQATT and CDR2 as SNEGSKA (reference sequence). V lost 2 bases and J lost 2; bases outside the gene matches: 5. The CDR3 DNA sequence: TGCAGTGCTAGACGGAGCGGGGTAAACACCGGGGAGCTGTTTTTT. Translating gives CSARRSGVNTGELFF.

The chain is built from TRBV9 and TRBJ1-4, with a possible D match to TRBD1 (6 bases). Germline lookup yields CDR1 SGDLS and CDR2 YYNGEE. The CDR3 extends over 15 amino acids. Trimming removed 3 bases from V and 8 bases from J, with 17 bases in between. The CDR3 bases are TGTGCCAGCAGCGCCGAGGGGGGGCTTGGCGAAAAACTGTTTTTT. It is translated as CASSAEGGLGEKLFF.

In DNA, the CDR3 is TGTGCCAGCAGCACTAGCGGGAGTTGGAGCGAGCAGTACTTC. It codes for CASSTSGSWSEQYF. The V call is TRBV6-1, the J call TRBJ2-7; the match to TRBD2 covers 11 bases. J was trimmed by 6 bases and V by 6 bases; bases with no gene match: 7. The germline V gene has CDR1 MNHNS and CDR2 SASEGT. The CDR3 extends over 14 amino acids.

The CDR3 is CASSPRTGAYGYTF. CDR3 nucleotides: TGTGCCAGCAGCCCCCGGACAGGGGCCTATGGCTACACCTTC. This chain uses TRBV27 with TRBJ1-2; 9 nucleotides line up with TRBD1. This CDR3 contains 14 residues. V shed 6 bases, J shed 4 bases, and the junction held 6 bases outside the gene matches. Per the germline V gene, CDR1 is MNHEY and CDR2 is SMNVEV (reference sequence).

The chain joins TRBV6-2 or TRBV6-3 to TRBJ2-1, with 15 bases identical to TRBD2. V lost 0 bases to trimming and J lost 7 bases; unmatched junction nucleotides: 13. There are 20 residues in the CDR3. Germline V CDR1 and CDR2: MNHEY, SVGEGT. This CDR3 is CASSYSIGLAGGPVKNEQFF. CDR3 DNA sequence: TGTGCCAGCAGTTACTCGATAGGACTAGCGGGAGGGCCAGTGAAAAATGAGCAGTTCTTC.

The table lists this clonotype with a few counts. This chain uses TRBV5-4 with TRBJ2-4; either TRBD1 or TRBD2 may fit D (5 bases each). CDR3 length equals 13 residues. Germline values: CDR1 SGHNT, CDR2 YYREEE (reference sequence). V lost 3 bases and J lost 9, with 13 bases in between. DNA of the CDR3: TGTGCCAGCAGCTCTCCCTTTGGGGGCATTCAGTACTTC. It translates to CASSSPFGGIQYF.

This clonotype was picked up a small number of times. This rearrangement joins TRBV16 to TRBJ1-4; D unclear. The germline V gene encodes CDR1 KGHSY and CDR2 FQNENV. This CDR3 has 15 residues. V was trimmed by 4 bases and J by 2 bases, leaving 11 bases between them. CDR3 residues: CASSLMGITNEKLFF. CDR3 coding DNA: TGTGCCAGCAGCCTGATGGGGATCACTAATGAAAAACTGTTTTTT.